Following are 23 T cell receptor beta chains from one sample sequenced in a study of blood T cell repertoires in COVID-19. This table comes from immunoSEQ multiplex PCR, and its TCRdb copy is limited to in-frame clones, with some not included. In the table there are about 84,000 clones, approximately 82% of which are singletons. Sequenced material: peripheral blood. The receptors were sampled from a man older than 75 with active or convalescent COVID-19.

This clone was recorded only once. J is TRBJ1-3 and V is TRBV7-6; the D gene is possibly TRBD1 (6 bases). CDR3 length: 16 residues. In germline, CDR1 is SGHVS, CDR2 FNYEAQ. With 1 base removed from V and 3 bases from J, the gap between germline ends came to 13 bases. CDR3 sequence: CASSLESGRGGNTIYF. The CDR3 DNA reads TGTGCCAGCAGCTTAGAGTCCGGCAGGGGTGGAAACACCATATATTTT.

The chain has TRBV12-3 or TRBV12-4 and TRBJ2-5; TRBD2 might be the D (5 bases). Trimming cost V 10 bases and J 6 bases, with 12 bases left between them. The CDR3 runs to 11 residues. CDR3 region: CATMAGKTQYF. The DNA of the CDR3 is TGTGCCACCATGGCCGGGAAGACCCAGTACTTC.

The chain has TRBV12-3 or TRBV12-4 and TRBJ2-1; D might be TRBD1 (6 bases). The V gene lost 7 bases and the J gene lost 9 bases, with 10 bases spanning the gap. The CDR3 extends over 11 amino acids. CDR3 DNA: TGTGCCAGCACCCAGGGGATTGAGCAGTTCTTC. As protein: CASTQGIEQFF.

This clone showed up just a few times. CDR3 DNA sequence: TGTGCCAGCAGCACACTCGGGGGGACTGAAGCTTTCTTT. Residues: CASSTLGGTEAFF. This sequence joins TRBV12-3 or TRBV12-4 and TRBJ1-1; tentatively, D is TRBD1 (5 bases). This CDR3 region has 13 residues. The ends were cut back, 6 bases at V and 5 bases at J, with 13 bases in the middle.

This chain links TRBV6-5 with TRBJ1-1; TRBD1 might be the D (6 bases). Trimming cost V 6 bases and J 2 bases, with 13 bases left between them. Germline V gene lookup returns CDR1 MNHEY and CDR2 SVGAGI. CDR3 size: 14 residues. CDR3 sequence reads: CASSKGHHNTEAFF. CDR3 DNA: TGTGCCAGCAGCAAGGGACACCATAACACTGAAGCTTTCTTT.

The chain's CDR3 is CASSFERPTEQYF. In nucleotides, the CDR3 is TGTGCCAGCAGTTTTGAACGCCCGACAGAGCAGTACTTC. The chain joins TRBV28 to TRBJ2-7, with D hard to call. The CDR3 is 13 amino acids. Per germline, CDR1 MDHEN and CDR2 SYDVKM. V was pared by 3 bases and J by 7 bases, with 13 bases between. Supplemented by reference TRBV28 and TRBJ2-7, the full variable domain reads DVKVTQSSRYLVKRTGEKVFLECVQDMDHENMFWYRQDPGLGLRLIYFSYDVKMKEKGDIPEGYSVSREKKERFSLILESASTNQTSMYLCASSFERPTEQYFGPGTRLTVT.

The CDR3 loop reads CASSPKVVAPEGEQFF. The CDR3 nucleotides read TGTGCCAGCTCACCTAAGGTAGTAGCGCCGGAGGGTGAGCAGTTCTTC. This chain connects TRBV18 to TRBJ2-1; D perhaps matches TRBD2 (6 bases). The V end was cut by 3 bases, the J end by 9 bases, with 21 bases between. There are 16 residues in the CDR3. Germline V gene data show CDR1 as KGHSH and CDR2 as LQKENI.

The chain links TRBV5-1 to TRBJ2-1; 13 positions agree with TRBD2. The CDR3 runs 14 residues. With 2 bases clipped from V and 12 bases from J, the junction kept 5 bases outside the gene matches. Germline values: CDR1 SGHRS, CDR2 YFSETQ. CDR3 sequence (DNA): TGCGCCAGCAGCTTCACTAGCGGGGGGGTAGGGCAGTTCTTC. Translated: CASSFTSGGVGQFF.

The V call is TRBV9, the J call TRBJ1-4; D is possibly TRBD1 (5 bases). This CDR3 comprises 17 residues. Germline V gives CDR1 SGDLS, CDR2 YYNGEE. Trimming took off 4 bases at V and 0 bases at J, with 16 bases between the two ends. The CDR3 DNA reads as TGTGCCAGCAGCCCTAGGGGCCGAGGTGCAACTAATGAAAAACTGTTTTTT. Encoded protein: CASSPRGRGATNEKLFF. Drawing the rest from reference TRBV9 and TRBJ1-4, the complete variable domain is DSGVTQTPKHLITATGQRVTLRCSPRSGDLSVYWYQQSLDQGLQFLIQYYNGEERAKGNILERFSAQQFPDLHSELNLSSLELGDSALYFCASSPRGRGATNEKLFFGSGTQLSVL.

This clone occurred once. The J gene is TRBJ2-7, the V gene TRBV27, with TRBD2 matching 9 bases. Per germline, CDR1 MNHEY and CDR2 SMNVEV (reference sequence). The V segment lost 2 bases and the J segment 4 bases; nucleotides outside the gene matches: 3. The CDR3 length is 14 residues. Written as DNA, the CDR3 is TGTGCCAGCAGTTTAGGGCTAGCGGGGTACGAGCAGTACTTC. It is translated as CASSLGLAGYEQYF.

The CDR3, as DNA: TGCGCCAGCAGCCAAGGGACGACAGGGGGCTTGAACACCATATATTTT. It yields the protein CASSQGTTGGLNTIYF. This chain uses TRBV4-1 with TRBJ1-3; 10 bases fit TRBD1. The CDR3 spans 16 residues. CDR1 is MGHRA, CDR2 YSYEKL, per germline. Trimming removed 1 base from V and 7 bases from J; junction bases left unmatched: 7.

The chain carries TRBV7-9 and TRBJ2-2; D not resolved. Germline loops: CDR1 SEHNR, CDR2 FQNEAQ (reference sequence). The V gene lost 5 bases and the J gene lost 4 bases, with 14 bases spanning the gap. The CDR3 sequence is 15 residues long. CDR3 nucleotides: TGTGCCAGCAGCGCGCTCGCTTACAGCACCGGGGAGCTGTTTTTT. This encodes CASSALAYSTGELFF.

V usage is TRBV27 and J usage is TRBJ1-2, with 7 bases aligning to TRBD1. The CDR3 sequence is 17 residues long. In germline, CDR1 is MNHEY, CDR2 SMNVEV (reference sequence). With V trimmed by 3 bases and J by 1 base, 11 bases remained unmatched. The CDR3 coding sequence is TGTGCCAGCAGTTTCTCCCTCCGGGACAGAAATAACTATGGCTACACCTTC. Encoded protein: CASSFSLRDRNNYGYTF.

This clone came up once. The chain uses TRBV6-5 and TRBJ1-2, with 7 bases identical to TRBD1. Germline V gene data show CDR1 as MNHEY and CDR2 as SVGAGI. The V and J ends lost 6 bases and 6 bases, in that order; junction bases with no gene match: 7. The length of the CDR3 is 13 residues. The CDR3 bases are TGTGCCAGCAGCCCGGGACAGATCAATGGCTACACCTTC. Translation: CASSPGQINGYTF.

The rearrangement uses TRBV7-2 and TRBJ1-4; no reliable D call. The germline V and J ends were trimmed by 2 bases and 8 bases, with 6 bases remaining between them. CDR1 is SGHTA, CDR2 FQGNSA, per germline. The CDR3 is made up of 12 amino acids. CDR3 protein: CASSLTREKLFF. The DNA for the CDR3 is TGTGCCAGCAGCTTAACGCGCGAAAAACTGTTTTTT.

The chain joins TRBV9 to TRBJ2-3; 7 bases match TRBD1. The V gene end was trimmed by 3 bases and the J gene end by 4 bases; junction bases not matched to a gene: 14. CDR3 size: 17 residues. Germline lookup yields CDR1 SGDLS and CDR2 YYNGEE. This chain's CDR3 is CASSALPSGTEADTQYF. CDR3 coding DNA: TGTGCCAGCAGCGCGCTGCCCTCCGGGACAGAGGCAGATACGCAGTATTTT.

The J gene is TRBJ1-6, the V gene TRBV7-5; the table gives TRBD1 as D, unverified against the DNA. TRBV7-5 is deemed a pseudogene. This CDR3 region has 16 residues. The CDR3 sequence is CVRSQPTGKDNSPLHF. CDR3 nucleotide sequence: TGTGTCAGAAGCCAACCGACAGGGAAGGATAATTCACCCCTCCACTTT.

The gene calls are TRBV20-1 and TRBJ2-3, with 9 bases matching TRBD2. The CDR3 extends over 14 amino acids. Trimming took 3 bases from V and 4 from J; bases not matched to a gene: 5. The germline V gene has CDR1 DFQATT and CDR2 SNEGSKA (reference sequence). Here the CDR3 DNA reads TGCAGTGCTAGTACGGGACTAGCTGCAGATACGCAGTATTTT. Its translation is CSASTGLAADTQYF.

The chain links TRBV19 to TRBJ2-2, with D possibly matching TRBD2 (6 bases). Germline V gives CDR1 LNHDA, CDR2 SQIVND (reference sequence). The CDR3 is 15 residues long. The V end was cut by 5 bases, the J end by 3 bases, with 13 bases between. The CDR3 here is CASSPAAGYTGELFF. DNA for the CDR3: TGTGCCAGTAGTCCTGCGGCGGGGTACACCGGGGAGCTGTTTTTT.

The chain links TRBV5-1 to TRBJ2-6; no reliable D call. Germline CDR1 reads SGHRS; CDR2 reads YFSETQ. The V and J ends lost 6 bases and 0 bases respectively, with 4 bases between them. The CDR3 runs 13 residues. CDR3 region: CASTLSGANVLTF. Here the CDR3 DNA reads TGCGCCAGCACACTCTCTGGGGCCAACGTCCTGACTTTC.

Turning to this clone: The sample carries other DNA sequences with the same CDR3. The rearrangement uses TRBV19 and TRBJ2-7, with 9 positions matching TRBD1. Losses at the gene ends were 4 bases for V and 7 bases for J; bases not matched to a gene: 5. The CDR3 totals 13 residues. Germline CDR1 reads LNHDA; CDR2 reads SQIVND (reference sequence). CDR3 bases: TGTGCCAGTAGTACCCAGACAGGGGGTGAGCAGTACTTC. Its translation: CASSTQTGGEQYF.

This chain connects TRBV6-5 to TRBJ2-6, with D unresolved. Trimming left V 0 bases short and J 2 bases short, with 5 bases between. The CDR3 consists of 15 residues. CDR1 is MNHEY and CDR2 is SVGAGI in the germline V gene. In nucleotides, the CDR3 is TGTGCCAGCAGTTACTCACATCCTGGGGCCAACGTCCTGACTTTC. Translation: CASSYSHPGANVLTF.

The chain joins TRBV11-2 to TRBJ1-2; 8 nucleotides line up with TRBD1. The CDR3 is made up of 16 amino acids. V lost 5 bases and J lost 6; bases outside the gene matches: 14. The germline CDR1 and CDR2 sequences are SGHAT and FQNNGV. CDR3 protein: CASSPAGWGQAHGYTF. The CDR3 region has the DNA TGTGCCAGCAGCCCAGCCGGTTGGGGACAGGCCCATGGCTACACCTTC.